Listed here are 11 T cell receptor beta chains from one sample, sequenced in a study of blood T cell repertoires in COVID-19. Profiled with immunoSEQ multiplex PCR; TCRdb holds only in-frame clones, not every one. This sample carries 200,000 to 250,000 clones, 85% to 90% of them seen once, and the ten largest clones take roughly 2.5%. Sequenced input: peripheral blood. The source of these receptors is a woman aged 60-70 years with acute or convalescent COVID-19.

Here the CDR3 DNA reads TGCGCCAGCAGCTTGTCCCAGGGGGGTTATCGAGAGACCCAGTACTTC. Amino acids: CASSLSQGGYRETQYF. The V call is TRBV5-1, the J call TRBJ2-5; a possible D gene is TRBD1 (7 bases). The CDR3 loop spans 16 amino acids. Trimming removed 1 base from V and 4 bases from J, with 17 bases in between. Germline V gene lookup returns CDR1 SGHRS and CDR2 YFSETQ.

The chain's CDR3 is CASSIWTSGGVYEQYF. DNA of the CDR3: TGTGCCAGCAGTATATGGACTAGCGGGGGCGTCTACGAGCAGTACTTC. The J gene is TRBJ2-7, the V gene TRBV27; TRBD2 matches at 13 bases. The CDR3 runs 16 residues. J was trimmed by 3 bases and V by 5 bases; bases with no gene match: 7. From germline, CDR1 is MNHEY and CDR2 SMNVEV (reference sequence).

The J gene is TRBJ2-7, the V gene TRBV6-5, with D perhaps matching TRBD1 (6 bases). From germline, CDR1 is MNHEY and CDR2 SVGAGI. The CDR3 totals 14 residues. The germline V and J ends were trimmed by 2 bases and 3 bases, with 11 bases remaining between them. DNA for the CDR3: TGTGCCAGCAGTTACAGGGACACAGACTACGAGCAGTACTTC. It codes for CASSYRDTDYEQYF.

The V call is TRBV28, the J call TRBJ1-5; 8 bases are a match to TRBD1. The germline V gene encodes CDR1 MDHEN and CDR2 SYDVKM. J lost 7 bases, V lost 7 bases, and 15 bases had no gene match. This CDR3 has 16 amino acids. CDR3 in amino acids: CASNYAGTGLRQPQHF. CDR3 DNA sequence: TGTGCCAGCAATTATGCCGGGACAGGATTGAGACAGCCCCAGCATTTT.

The CDR3: CASSTQGQGAAGYTF. As DNA, the CDR3 is TGTGCCAGTAGTACCCAGGGACAGGGGGCGGCTGGCTACACCTTC. The chain combines TRBV19 with TRBJ1-2; TRBD1 aligns across 12 bases. Germline CDR1 reads LNHDA; CDR2 reads SQIVND (reference sequence). The CDR3 runs to 15 residues. V shed 4 bases and J 7 bases; nucleotides not matched to a gene: 7. The variable domain in full, with the rest retrieved from reference TRBV19 and TRBJ1-2, is DGGITQSPKYLFRKEGQNVTLSCEQNLNHDAMYWYRQDPGQGLRLIYYSQIVNDFQKGDIAEGYSVSREKKESFPLTVTSAQKNPTAFYLCASSTQGQGAAGYTFGSGTRLTVV.

This chain uses TRBV19 with TRBJ2-7; D is possibly TRBD1 (5 bases). This CDR3 region has 13 residues. Germline V gives CDR1 LNHDA, CDR2 SQIVND (reference sequence). Trimming left V 3 bases short and J 6 bases short, with 12 bases between. The CDR3 region has the DNA TGTGCCAGTAGTATTGTAGGGGCGGCCGAGCAGTACTTC. It specifies CASSIVGAAEQYF.

The V gene is TRBV19, the J gene TRBJ1-5, with D unclear. Germline assignment: CDR1 LNHDA and CDR2 SQIVND (reference sequence). V dropped 0 bases and J dropped 0 bases, with 6 bases sitting between them. The CDR3 runs to 15 residues. In DNA, the CDR3 is TGTGCCAGTAGTATAGACGAGAATAGCAATCAGCCCCAGCATTTT. Encoded protein: CASSIDENSNQPQHF.

The chain carries TRBV29-1 and TRBJ2-7; no clear D. V was pared by 6 bases and J by 4 bases, with 13 bases between. CDR1 SQVTM and CDR2 ANQGSEA come from the germline V gene. CDR3 length: 12 residues. The CDR3 protein is CSVDPGGYEQYF. CDR3 in DNA: TGCAGCGTAGACCCTGGCGGTTACGAGCAGTACTTC.

The gene calls are TRBV18 and TRBJ1-5; a possible D gene is TRBD1 (6 bases). Trimming took 4 bases from V and 7 from J, leaving 14 bases between them. The CDR3 loop spans 14 amino acids. Germline-derived CDR1 and CDR2 are KGHSH and LQKENI. CDR3 region: CASSLGGAGQPQHF. In DNA, the CDR3 is TGTGCCAGCTCACTGGGGGGGGCAGGACAGCCCCAGCATTTT.

The chain combines TRBV10-3 with TRBJ2-5; D remains unclear. V was pared by 11 bases and J by 3 bases, with 10 bases between. CDR1 ENHRY and CDR2 SYGVKD come from the germline V gene. The CDR3 is 11 residues long. The CDR3 region is CASGLEETQYF. The CDR3 bases are TGTGCCTCTGGCCTAGAAGAGACCCAGTACTTC.

The chain carries TRBV6-4 and TRBJ1-6; 10 nucleotides agree with TRBD1. Per the germline V gene, CDR1 is MRHNA and CDR2 is SNTAGT. The CDR3 is 22 amino acids. With V trimmed by 0 bases and J by 3 bases, 17 bases remained unmatched. The chain's CDR3 is CASSDSGQGTSIAVNYNSPLHF. CDR3 bases: TGTGCCAGCAGTGACTCGGGACAGGGGACATCTATAGCCGTAAACTATAATTCACCCCTCCACTTT.